A single sample gave rise to the 21 T cell receptor beta chains below, sequenced in a study of spatial heterogeneity in lung cancer. Broader study findings: Counts that tracked tumor mutation counts were those of expanded intratumoral alpha and beta TCRs.

One entry per CDR3 protein results from TCRdb running MiXCR on the 5' RACE reads. The sample contains some 2,000 distinct CDR3 sequences, over 7% of which appear only once. Their specific antigens are unknown. Time point in this sample: sample taken at primary tumor resection. The sequences come from lung tumor tissue, collected at surgery. These receptors all stem from a female donor with early-stage non-small cell lung cancer.

This clonotype is large within its sample. V and J are TRBV6-5 and TRBJ1-4; no clear D. The CDR3 is 15 residues long. V shed 0 bases and J shed 4 bases, with 9 bases lying between them. Germline assignment: CDR1 MNHEY and CDR2 SVGAGI. The CDR3 DNA is TGTGCCAGCAGTTACTCGGGTCAGATTAATGAAAAACTGTTTTTT. It is translated as CASSYSGQINEKLFF.

This chain uses TRBV28 with TRBJ2-1; D gene unclear. The length of the CDR3 is 12 residues. CDR1 is MDHEN and CDR2 is SYDVKM in the germline V gene. V was shortened by 5 bases and J by 4 bases, with 6 bases between the two germline ends. CDR3 sequence (DNA): TGTGCCAGCAGTCCAGTATACAATGAGCAGTTCTTC. Its translation: CASSPVYNEQFF.

In its sample, this clonotype ranks as medium-sized (0.01 to 0.1%). The V gene is TRBV29-1, the J gene TRBJ2-3, with D unclear. Germline V lookup: CDR1 SQVTM, CDR2 ANQGSEA. The CDR3 length is 12 residues. V shed 3 bases and J shed 0 bases, with 4 bases lying between them. CDR3 coding DNA: TGCAGCGTTGATCCGAGCACAGATACGCAGTATTTT. Protein: CSVDPSTDTQYF.

In this sample, this clonotype is medium-sized (0.01 to 0.1%). The V gene is TRBV20-1, the J gene TRBJ1-4; a weak D match, TRBD1 (5 bases). Trimming took off 6 bases at V and 0 bases at J, with 14 bases between the two ends. Germline CDR1 reads DFQATT; CDR2 reads SNEGSKA (reference sequence). The CDR3 spans 15 residues. In DNA, the CDR3 is TGCAGTGCGCCTCTGGGGCCCACAACTAATGAAAAACTGTTTTTT. Protein: CSAPLGPTTNEKLFF.

The chain recombines TRBV12-3 or TRBV12-4 with TRBJ1-5; D is undetermined. Trimming took off 2 bases at V and 5 bases at J, with 10 bases between the two ends. The CDR3 sequence is 14 residues long. CDR3 loop: CASSLTAVYQPQHF. Written as DNA, the CDR3 is TGTGCCAGCAGTTTAACGGCCGTTTATCAGCCCCAGCATTTT.

The chain recombines TRBV7-2 with TRBJ2-7, with 9 nucleotides matching TRBD1. CDR1 SGHTA and CDR2 FQGNSA come from the germline V gene. The ends lost 1 base at V and 2 bases at J; junction bases unmatched: 3. CDR3 size: 15 residues. CDR3 sequence: CASSLEGQGAYEQYF. For the CDR3, the DNA is TGTGCCAGCAGCTTAGAGGGACAGGGAGCCTACGAGCAGTACTTC.

This clonotype is medium-sized in the sample. The CDR3 DNA sequence: TGTGCCAGCAGCTTAGAATCTAGCGGGTATGGGACAGATACGCAGTATTTT. Its translation is CASSLESSGYGTDTQYF. The V gene is TRBV11-2, the J gene TRBJ2-3; TRBD2 aligns across 8 bases. With 0 bases clipped from V and 3 bases from J, the junction kept 8 bases outside the gene matches. This CDR3 region has 17 residues. CDR1 is SGHAT and CDR2 is FQNNGV in the germline V gene.

In its sample, this clonotype was seen a few times. The chain recombines TRBV7-3 with TRBJ2-2; unclear D gene. CDR1 SGHTA and CDR2 FQGTGA come from the germline V gene. The CDR3 extends over 14 amino acids. With 5 bases removed from V and 0 bases from J, the gap between germline ends came to 7 bases. The CDR3 spells CASSQYANTGELFF. The CDR3 DNA follows: TGTGCCAGCAGCCAATACGCGAACACCGGGGAGCTGTTTTTT.

This clonotype is medium-sized within its sample. The chain links TRBV9 to TRBJ1-3; TRBD1 agrees at 7 bases. With 3 bases clipped from V and 0 bases from J, the junction kept 3 bases outside the gene matches. Germline loops: CDR1 SGDLS, CDR2 YYNGEE. The CDR3 is 15 amino acids. The CDR3 spells CASSGGTASGNTIYF. The CDR3, as DNA: TGTGCCAGCAGCGGGGGGACAGCCTCTGGAAACACCATATATTTT. The variable domain in full, completed from reference TRBV9 and TRBJ1-3, reads DSGVTQTPKHLITATGQRVTLRCSPRSGDLSVYWYQQSLDQGLQFLIQYYNGEERAKGNILERFSAQQFPDLHSELNLSSLELGDSALYFCASSGGTASGNTIYFGEGSWLTVV.

This clonotype is classed as medium-sized. This rearrangement joins TRBV6-1 to TRBJ2-1; 15 nucleotides match TRBD2. Germline values: CDR1 MNHNS, CDR2 SASEGT. The V gene end was trimmed by 5 bases and the J gene end by 10 bases; junction bases not matched to a gene: 3. The CDR3 covers 14 residues. DNA for the CDR3: TGTGCCAGCAGTCGGACTAGCGGGGGGGACGAGCAGTTCTTC. Protein product: CASSRTSGGDEQFF.

By sample fraction, this clonotype is medium-sized. The rearrangement joins TRBV5-1 to TRBJ1-1, with TRBD1 matching 8 bases. J lost 4 bases, V lost 3 bases, and 8 bases had no gene match. The CDR3 is 15 amino acids. Per the germline V gene, CDR1 is SGHRS and CDR2 is YFSETQ. Here the CDR3 DNA reads TGCGCCAGCAGCTCAATTTCGACAGGGGCCACTGAAGCTTTCTTT. Encoded protein: CASSSISTGATEAFF.

This clonotype is classed as medium-sized (0.01 to 0.1%). The rearrangement links TRBV20-1 to TRBJ1-5, with D uncertain. This CDR3 spans 15 amino acids. V was shortened by 3 bases and J by 4 bases, with 16 bases between the two germline ends. The germline V gene has CDR1 DFQATT and CDR2 SNEGSKA (reference sequence). CDR3 in DNA: TGCAGTGCTAGTCCCGTAACGGACGGAAATCAGCCCCAGCATTTT. Translation: CSASPVTDGNQPQHF.

This clonotype is categorized as medium-sized. The CDR3: CASSFSDRGGTEAFF. The CDR3 DNA is TGTGCCAGCAGTTTTTCAGACAGGGGGGGGACTGAAGCTTTCTTT. The chain combines TRBV27 with TRBJ1-1; TRBD1 aligns across 9 bases. Germline-derived CDR1 and CDR2 are MNHEY and SMNVEV (reference sequence). Trimming cost V 3 bases and J 5 bases; bases outside gene matches: 7. The CDR3 contains 15 residues.

This clonotype is judged medium-sized (0.01 to 0.1%). The chain joins TRBV2 to TRBJ2-7, with 13 nucleotides matching TRBD2. J was trimmed by 2 bases and V by 7 bases; bases with no gene match: 5. Looked up from germline, CDR1 is SNHLY and CDR2 is FYNNEI. This CDR3 region has 15 residues. The CDR3 loop is CASKELAGGTYEQYF. CDR3 in DNA: TGTGCCAGCAAAGAACTAGCGGGGGGGACCTACGAGCAGTACTTC.

This clonotype was seen only a few times. The chain couples TRBV7-8 to TRBJ2-2, with 8 bases that match TRBD2. After removal of 8 bases from V and 1 base from J, the junction contained 6 bases not matched to a gene. This CDR3 spans 15 amino acids. CDR1 is SGHVS and CDR2 is FQNEAQ in the germline V gene. CDR3 nucleotide sequence: TGTGCCAGCGGGCGACTAGCGCAGAACACCGGGGAGCTGTTTTTT. It specifies CASGRLAQNTGELFF.

Sample share makes this clonotype medium-sized (0.01 to 0.1%). The chain couples TRBV7-8 to TRBJ1-3; no firm D call. This CDR3 is built from 17 residues. V lost 5 bases and J lost 4, with 21 bases in between. CDR1 is SGHVS and CDR2 is FQNEAQ in the germline V gene. CDR3 in amino acids: CASSPLSTFGWGNTIYF. CDR3 coding DNA: TGTGCCAGCAGCCCCCTATCTACATTCGGGTGGGGAAACACCATATATTTT.

This clonotype counts as medium-sized. The rearrangement joins TRBV7-2 to TRBJ2-7; TRBD2 aligns across 14 bases. Germline V CDR1 and CDR2: SGHTA, FQGNSA. The CDR3 totals 15 residues. Trimming took 5 bases from V and 6 from J; bases not matched to a gene: 6. The CDR3 region is CASSTRGTSGGEQYF. The CDR3 coding sequence is TGTGCCAGCAGCACTCGGGGGACTAGCGGGGGCGAGCAGTACTTC.

In its sample, this clonotype is medium-sized (0.01 to 0.1%). The J gene is TRBJ2-5, the V gene TRBV18; D call uncertain. The CDR3 sequence is 14 residues long. The V gene lost 3 bases and the J gene lost 2 bases, with 10 bases spanning the gap. CDR1 and CDR2 (germline): KGHSH, LQKENI. CDR3: CASSPERRQETQYF. CDR3 sequence (DNA): TGTGCCAGCTCACCGGAACGGAGACAAGAGACCCAGTACTTC.

Within the sample, this clonotype is medium-sized. The V gene is TRBV7-2, the J gene TRBJ2-4, with D possibly TRBD2 on 5 matching bases. Looked up from germline, CDR1 is SGHTA and CDR2 is FQGNSA. Trimming cost V 5 bases and J 0 bases, with 11 bases left between them. CDR3 length: 15 amino acids. CDR3 DNA sequence: TGTGCCAGCAGCCAAATAGGAGGAGCCAAAAACATTCAGTACTTC. This encodes CASSQIGGAKNIQYF.

Relative to its sample, this clonotype is medium-sized. One end of the junction varies from germline; a read error may be responsible. V and J are TRBV7-7 and TRBJ2-5; TRBD2 agrees at 10 bases. The CDR3 sequence is 15 residues long. Germline lookup yields CDR1 SSHAT and CDR2 FNYEAQ (reference sequence). The CDR3 spells CASSRRTSGSETQYF. The DNA for the CDR3 is TGTGCTAGCAGCCGGAGGACTAGCGGTTCGGAGACCCAGTACTTC.

This clonotype has just a few counts. The gene calls are TRBV20-1 and TRBJ1-2; D gene ambiguous. The CDR3 runs 12 residues. Per the germline V gene, CDR1 is DFQATT and CDR2 is SNEGSKA (reference sequence). With 4 bases removed from V and 8 bases from J, the gap between germline ends came to 14 bases. CDR3 DNA: TGCAGTGCTAATGAGAGGGCGGAAGGCTACACCTTC. It encodes CSANERAEGYTF.